This TCR beta chain was retrieved from a study of cytomegalovirus exposure and HLA in healthy donors. General observations from the study: In a later analysis, first-cohort TCR clusters were found to tend to co-occur in the approximately 110 validation repertoires. Reportedly, diagnosis of cytomegalovirus status by the classifier showed high specificity and sensitivity.

Germline CDR1 SGHRS, CDR2 YFSETQ. The germline V and J ends were trimmed by 4 bases and 10 bases, with 21 bases remaining between them. The CDR3 contains 16 residues. Concerning this clone: Its specificity is not known.

Sequencing used immunoSEQ multiplex PCR; TCRdb keeps in-frame clones, though not all of them. The sample has about 79,000 clones, roughly 93% seen once. The sample was PBMCs. V is TRBV5-1 and J is TRBJ1-6, with a possible D match to TRBD1 (6 bases). The origin of this receptor is a woman in her 30s in good health and CMV-seronegative. The CDR3: CASSKYRRLGTSPLHF. CDR3 bases: TGCGCCAGCAGCAAGTATAGACGGCTCGGGACATCACCCCTCCACTTT. The full variable domain, with the rest looked up from reference TRBV5-1 and TRBJ1-6, is KAGVTQTPRYLIKTRGQQVTLSCSPISGHRSVSWYQQTPGQGLQFLFEYFSETQRNKGNFPGRFSGRQFSNSRSEMNVSTLELGDSALYLCASSKYRRLGTSPLHFGNGTRLTVT.